The 19 T cell receptor beta chains presented below share a single source sample, sequenced in a study of regulatory T cells in long-lasting Graves disease. Construction of TCR beta libraries relied on iRepertoire HTBI primers and on Arm-PCR targeting CDR3 regions. TCRdb independently ran MiXCR on the multiplex PCR reads; one entry per CDR3 protein. The sample records under 450,000 distinct CDR3 sequences, 15% to 20% being singletons. Time point given: newly diagnosed GD, antithyroid drugs for less than 3 months. Scientists built the TCR library using RNA that was extracted from PBMCs. This sample also belongs to another study, concerning T cells in Graves' hyperthyroidism and ophthalmopathy.

This specimen consisted of peripheral blood mononuclear cells (PBMCs), obtained at new diagnosis, from a patient treated with antithyroid drugs. The source is a woman in her late teens or twenties with Graves disease.

The gene calls are TRBV10-3 and TRBJ1-5, with D uncertain. The germline V gene encodes CDR1 ENHRY and CDR2 SYGVKD. CDR3 size: 19 residues. V was trimmed by 2 bases and J by 0 bases, leaving 20 bases between them. The DNA for the CDR3 is TGTGCCATCAGTGAGGCGTTAATTCTTGTGGGGTATAGCAATCAGCCCCAGCATTTT. Translating it yields CAISEALILVGYSNQPQHF.

This clonotype was seen repeatedly, ten times or more. The chain employs TRBV11-2 and TRBJ2-7, with 13 bases fitting TRBD2. The germline V gene has CDR1 SGHAT and CDR2 FQNNGV. The V and J ends lost 5 bases and 0 bases, in that order; junction bases with no gene match: 4. This CDR3 is built from 16 residues. The CDR3 sequence is CASSNRTSGGSYEQYF. CDR3 sequence (DNA): TGTGCCAGCAGCAACCGGACTAGCGGGGGCTCCTACGAGCAGTACTTC.

In its sample, this clonotype was seen many times. This chain links TRBV11-2 with TRBJ2-7; 8 bases map to TRBD2. There are 15 residues in the CDR3. V shed 6 bases and J 3 bases; nucleotides not matched to a gene: 10. Germline V gene lookup returns CDR1 SGHAT and CDR2 FQNNGV. The CDR3 DNA sequence: TGTGCCAGCAGTCTATGGACTAGCCCACGCTACGAGCAGTACTTC. The encoded protein is CASSLWTSPRYEQYF.

This clonotype was counted ten times or more. CDR3 bases: TGCAGCGTTCAAGCGACAGGGGGAGGTAACTATGGCTACACCTTC. It is translated as CSVQATGGGNYGYTF. The V gene is TRBV29-1, the J gene TRBJ1-2; 9 nucleotides match TRBD1. The CDR3 is made up of 15 amino acids. From germline, CDR1 is SQVTM and CDR2 ANQGSEA. Trimming removed 5 bases from V and 1 base from J; junction bases left unmatched: 8.

This clonotype has ten or more counts. The chain recombines TRBV5-1 with TRBJ2-7; weak D call: TRBD1 (6 bases). Trimming removed 4 bases at V and 0 bases at J, with 14 bases between. The CDR3 has 15 residues. Germline CDR1 SGHRS, CDR2 YFSETQ. CDR3 sequence reads: CASSPGQFSSYEQYF. The CDR3 nucleotides are TGCGCCAGCAGCCCCGGACAGTTTAGCTCCTACGAGCAGTACTTC.

This clonotype has a count of ten or more. J is TRBJ1-5 and V is TRBV6-1, with TRBD1 matching over 9 bases. V shed 6 bases and J 7 bases; nucleotides not matched to a gene: 4. CDR3 length: 13 amino acids. The germline V gene encodes CDR1 MNHNS and CDR2 SASEGT. The CDR3 loop reads CASSDDRGQPQHF. The DNA of the CDR3 is TGTGCCAGCAGCGATGACAGGGGGCAGCCCCAGCATTTT.

This clonotype came up many times. The rearrangement uses TRBV7-3 and TRBJ2-1; D possibly corresponds to TRBD2 (5 bases). Trimming removed 3 bases at V and 1 base at J, with 10 bases between. The CDR3 has 15 residues. The germline V gene encodes CDR1 SGHTA and CDR2 FQGTGA. The CDR3 region has the DNA TGTGCCAGCAGCTTGGACTTGGGGTCCTACAATGAGCAGTTCTTC. Amino acids: CASSLDLGSYNEQFF.

The rearrangement uses TRBV19 and TRBJ1-1; D not resolved. From germline, CDR1 is LNHDA and CDR2 SQIVND (reference sequence). This CDR3 has 13 residues. Trimming cost V 1 base and J 6 bases, with 9 bases left between them. This chain's CDR3 is CASSIVVQAEAFF. The CDR3 DNA reads TGTGCCAGTAGTATAGTCGTCCAGGCTGAAGCTTTCTTT.

This clonotype was seen a few times. This chain links TRBV6-6 with TRBJ2-4; 8 nucleotides match TRBD2. CDR1 MNHNY and CDR2 SVGAGI come from the germline V gene (reference sequence). V lost 0 bases, J lost 5 bases, and 9 bases stayed unmatched. This CDR3 comprises 17 residues. The CDR3: CASSYSMQREYQNIQYF. The CDR3 nucleotides read TGTGCCAGCAGTTACTCGATGCAGCGGGAGTACCAAAACATTCAGTACTTC.

This clonotype has more than one count but fewer than ten. The V and J genes are TRBV4-1 and TRBJ1-2; no clear D gene. The V end was cut by 0 bases, the J end by 3 bases, with 14 bases between. The germline V gene has CDR1 MGHRA and CDR2 YSYEKL. This CDR3 is built from 16 residues. Here the CDR3 DNA reads TGCGCCAGCAGCCAAGATGTATGGAGGGAGGACTATGGCTACACCTTC. This translates into CASSQDVWREDYGYTF.

The rearrangement links TRBV9 to TRBJ2-2; a possible D gene is TRBD1 (5 bases). Per germline, CDR1 SGDLS and CDR2 YYNGEE. This CDR3 has 12 amino acids. The germline V and J ends were trimmed by 2 bases and 9 bases, with 8 bases remaining between them. CDR3 coding DNA: TGTGCCAGCAGCGTGGGGCCCCGGGAGCTGTTTTTT. Translated: CASSVGPRELFF.

Only a few counts were recorded for this clonotype. The V and J genes are TRBV6-1 and TRBJ1-1; D uncertain. The CDR3 has 16 amino acids. The V end was cut by 5 bases, the J end by 0 bases, with 16 bases between. Germline CDR1 is MNHNS and CDR2 is SASEGT. The DNA for the CDR3 is TGTGCCAGCAGTCCACTACCGGTAAGGATGAACACTGAAGCTTTCTTT. It specifies CASSPLPVRMNTEAFF.

Concerning this clonotype itself: A far larger clone is one nucleotide away, so this likely arose from a read error. This rearrangement joins TRBV5-1 to TRBJ2-7; 7 bases fit TRBD2. V dropped 0 bases and J dropped 7; count of bases not matched to a gene: 10. The germline gives CDR1 SGHRS, CDR2 YFSETQ. The CDR3 totals 15 residues. The CDR3 is CASSLARESYNEQYF. The CDR3 DNA follows: TGCGCCAGCAGCTTGGCGCGGGAGAGCTACAATGAGCAGTACTTC.

The CDR3 here is CASSDGLAGDLGELFF. CDR3 coding DNA: TGTGCCAGCAGTGACGGACTAGCGGGAGACCTCGGGGAGCTGTTTTTT. The V and J genes are TRBV27 and TRBJ2-2, with TRBD2 matching over 13 bases. Trimming at V came to 5 bases and at J to 7 bases, leaving 7 bases not matched to a gene. CDR1 is MNHEY, CDR2 SMNVEV, per germline (reference sequence). The length of the CDR3 is 16 residues.

This clonotype has a count of ten or more. This chain links TRBV6-2 or TRBV6-3 with TRBJ2-7; the D gene is possibly TRBD2 (5 bases). Germline V gene lookup returns CDR1 MNHEY and CDR2 SVGEGT. V was clipped by 4 bases and J by 3 bases, with 13 bases between them. CDR3 size: 14 residues. The CDR3 sequence: CASSSTGNFYEQYF. The CDR3 DNA sequence: TGTGCCAGCAGTTCGACCGGGAACTTCTACGAGCAGTACTTC.

This clonotype came up many times. The chain recombines TRBV28 with TRBJ2-7, with a weak D call TRBD2 (6 bases). Germline CDR1 MDHEN, CDR2 SYDVKM. The CDR3 runs to 15 residues. Trimming pared 6 bases from V and 2 bases from J, leaving 17 bases between. As DNA, the CDR3 is TGTGCCAGCAGCCACCAGACTTGGGGGGCCTACGAGCAGTACTTC. Amino acid sequence: CASSHQTWGAYEQYF.

This clonotype has at least ten counts. The chain joins TRBV5-5 to TRBJ1-1; D perhaps matches TRBD1 (5 bases). Germline V gene data show CDR1 as SGHKS and CDR2 as YYEKEE (reference sequence). Deletions cut 2 bases from V and 4 bases from J, with 15 bases between. The CDR3 sequence is 15 residues long. CDR3 coding DNA: TGTGCCAGCAGCTTTGGGCCAGGGATTACCACTGAAGCTTTCTTT. Its protein product is CASSFGPGITTEAFF.

This clonotype was seen repeatedly, ten times or more. The chain employs TRBV2 and TRBJ2-3; 12 bases are a match to TRBD2. The CDR3 covers 15 residues. V shed 4 bases and J 3 bases; nucleotides not matched to a gene: 2. Germline V gene lookup returns CDR1 SNHLY and CDR2 FYNNEI. The chain's CDR3 is CASSVLAGGTDTQYF. Written as DNA, the CDR3 is TGTGCCAGCAGTGTACTAGCGGGAGGAACAGATACGCAGTATTTT.

The genes are TRBV5-1 and TRBJ2-1; D possibly corresponds to TRBD1 (6 bases). The CDR3 is 16 amino acids. V lost 0 bases, J lost 0 bases, and 10 bases lay in between. Germline V gene lookup returns CDR1 SGHRS and CDR2 YFSETQ. The CDR3 bases are TGCGCCAGCAGCTTGGCCCAGGACAGCTCCTACAATGAGCAGTTCTTC. This codes for CASSLAQDSSYNEQFF.